This TCR beta chain is drawn from a study of blood T cells in healthy people across ages. Together with a sample-barcoded 5' primer, a J-beta primer mix was included in a second PCR lasting roughly 6 to 12 cycles. TCRdb reprocessed the 5' RACE reads with MiXCR, giving one entry per CDR3 protein. The sample carries about 580,000 distinct CDR3 sequences, around 50% recorded once. Losses at the gene ends were 4 bases for V and 5 bases for J; bases not matched to a gene: 9. Germline values: CDR1 SGHRS, CDR2 YFSETQ. The CDR3 totals 15 residues. Sequenced: blood. The V gene is TRBV5-1, the J gene TRBJ2-5, with 9 bases matching TRBD1. This TCR was recovered from a man older than 75 in good health. DNA of the CDR3: TGCGCCAGCAGCAGAAACAGGGGGCAATCGGAGACCCAGTACTTC. The encoded protein is CASSRNRGQSETQYF. Full variable domain (outside the CDR3, taken from reference TRBV5-1 and TRBJ2-5): KAGVTQTPRYLIKTRGQQVTLSCSPISGHRSVSWYQQTPGQGLQFLFEYFSETQRNKGNFPGRFSGRQFSNSRSEMNVSTLELGDSALYLCASSRNRGQSETQYFGPGTRLLVL.